The clone carrying this T cell receptor (beta chain) was seen once. What it binds is not known. Data came from immunoSEQ multiplex PCR; TCRdb stores just in-frame clones and leaves some out. The table shows about 59,000 clones, with almost 95% occurring only once. These data come from a study of graft-versus-host responses after intestinal transplantation. Study-wide background: Anti-thymocyte globulin induction preceded approximately three years of tacrolimus and steroid maintenance in all recipients. The study, taken as a whole, reports: There was an association between peak levels of circulating GvH clones and early post-transplant HvG declines. There were GvH clones found in recipient marrow, and some of them appeared first in ileum or blood.

Germline values: CDR1 SQVTM, CDR2 ANQGSEA. V was pared by 7 bases and J by 3 bases, with 6 bases of the junction left unmatched. CDR3 size: 13 residues. This specimen consisted of unstimulated CD4+ T cells sorted from spleen or lymph node cells, obtained before transplant. The clonotype was recovered from a human donor who was the organ donor for an intestinal transplant. The chain combines TRBV29-1 with TRBJ2-1; 7 nucleotides line up with TRBD1. CDR3 in amino acids: CSAGRDSYNEQFF. In DNA form, the CDR3 reads TGCAGCGCTGGTAGGGACAGCTACAATGAGCAGTTCTTC.